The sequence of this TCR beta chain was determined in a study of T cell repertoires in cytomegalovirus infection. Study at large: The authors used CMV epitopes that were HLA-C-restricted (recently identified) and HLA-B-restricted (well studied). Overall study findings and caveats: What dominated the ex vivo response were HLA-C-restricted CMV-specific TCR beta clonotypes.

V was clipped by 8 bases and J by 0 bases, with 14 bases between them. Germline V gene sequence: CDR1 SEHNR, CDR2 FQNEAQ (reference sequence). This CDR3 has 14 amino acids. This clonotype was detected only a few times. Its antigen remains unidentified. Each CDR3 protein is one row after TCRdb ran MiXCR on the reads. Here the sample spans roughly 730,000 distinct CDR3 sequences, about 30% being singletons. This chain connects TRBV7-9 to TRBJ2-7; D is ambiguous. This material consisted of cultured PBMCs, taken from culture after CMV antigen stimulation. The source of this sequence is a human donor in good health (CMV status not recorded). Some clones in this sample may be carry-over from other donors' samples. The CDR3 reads CASQGTTSSYEQYF. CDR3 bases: TGTGCCAGCCAAGGAACTACAAGCTCCTACGAGCAGTACTTC.